Described below is a single T cell receptor (beta chain) sequence and its context. The junction and the germline gene differ at one end; a read error may be behind it. The data were taken from a study of human T cells and chemical hapten exposure. Time point noted: patch test 2, 6 weeks after DPC sensitization. Noted treatment: therapeutic diphenylcyclopropenone sensitization with weekly scalp DPC. Via MiXCR, TCRdb re-called the RACE reads, giving one row per CDR3 protein. This table holds about 350,000 distinct CDR3 sequences, about 6% found once. The sequence derives from a woman between 18 and 29 years old with alopecia areata. Some clones in this sample may be carry-over from other donors' samples. Specimen: whole blood, collected in connection with sensitization to the hapten diphenylcyclopropenone (DPC).

As DNA, the CDR3 is TGCAGTTCTAGCACAGGGAGACCTAATGAAAAACTGTTTTTT. Protein sequence: CSSSTGRPNEKLFF. The chain employs TRBV20-1 and TRBJ1-4, with a possible D match to TRBD1 (6 bases). This CDR3 is 14 amino acids long. CDR1 and CDR2 from the germline V gene are DFQATT and SNEGSKA (reference sequence).